The rows below give T cell receptor beta chains drawn from one sample of a study of OX40 agonist ivuxolimab in advanced cancers. Method: immunoSEQ multiplex PCR; TCRdb's copy keeps in-frame clones and lacks some. Among approximately 54,000 clones listed, approximately 89% were seen once. The source was CD4+ or CD8+ T cells sorted from blood, collected in a trial of the OX40 agonist ivuxolimab. Receptors were obtained from an adult with an advanced solid tumor such as melanoma, head and neck, liver or kidney cancer. The CDR3 runs from the conserved cysteine through the conserved F or W. Each record gives: J gene, D gene, clone size, V gene, CDR3 DNA, CDR3 protein. The D gene is left open where the match is weak. Expanded clones are given a class, and other clones once, few, many or no size at all.

J gene: TRBJ2-2; D gene: TRBD1; clone size: NA; V gene: TRBV5-6; CDR3 DNA: TGTGCCAGCGAACGACAGGGGGCCGGGTCTGGGGAGCTGTTTTTT; CDR3 protein: CASERQGAGSGELFF
J gene: TRBJ1-5; D gene: TRBD1; clone size: NA; V gene: TRBV27; CDR3 DNA: TGTGCCAGCAGTTTGGACAGGGGTGCTCAGCCCCAGCATTTT; CDR3 protein: CASSLDRGAQPQHF
J gene: TRBJ1-1; D gene: NA; clone size: NA; V gene: TRBV29-1; CDR3 DNA: TGCAGCGGTGGGATGAACACTGAAGCTTTCTTT; CDR3 protein: CSGGMNTEAFF
J gene: TRBJ2-7; D gene: TRBD1; clone size: NA; V gene: TRBV11-3; CDR3 DNA: TGTGCCAGCAGCTCAGGACAGGGAATCTCCTACGAGCAGTACTTC; CDR3 protein: CASSSGQGISYEQYF
J gene: TRBJ2-7; D gene: NA; clone size: NA; V gene: TRBV2; CDR3 DNA: TGTGCCAGCAGTGTCGCAGGGCTGCTGTACTTC; CDR3 protein: CASSVAGLLYF
J gene: TRBJ1-2; D gene: TRBD1; clone size: NA; V gene: TRBV4-3; CDR3 DNA: TGCGCCAGCAGCCAACCCAAAACGGGACAGGAGACAGATTCTAACTATGGCTACACCTTC; CDR3 protein: CASSQPKTGQETDSNYGYTF
J gene: TRBJ2-5; D gene: NA; clone size: NA; V gene: TRBV11-2; CDR3 DNA: TGTGCCAGCAGCTTGACGGAGCGAGAGACCCAGTACTTC; CDR3 protein: CASSLTERETQYF
J gene: TRBJ1-1; D gene: TRBD1; clone size: NA; V gene: TRBV19; CDR3 DNA: TGTGCCAGTAGTGCTTTGACAGGGGGAGGAACTGAAGCTTTCTTT; CDR3 protein: CASSALTGGGTEAFF
J gene: TRBJ2-3; D gene: TRBD1; clone size: NA; V gene: TRBV5-1; CDR3 DNA: TGCGCCAGCAGCTTAACAGAACTGGGACAGGGACAAGATACGCAGTATTTT; CDR3 protein: CASSLTELGQGQDTQYF
J gene: TRBJ1-2; D gene: TRBD1; clone size: NA; V gene: TRBV2; CDR3 DNA: TGTGCCAGCAGTGATCCCCGGGACAGGGACTATGGCTACACCTTC; CDR3 protein: CASSDPRDRDYGYTF
J gene: TRBJ1-2; D gene: NA; clone size: NA; V gene: TRBV2; CDR3 DNA: TGTGCCAGCACCGTATCGGGAGGCTACACCTTC; CDR3 protein: CASTVSGGYTF
J gene: TRBJ2-3; D gene: TRBD2; clone size: NA; V gene: TRBV27; CDR3 DNA: TGTGCCAGCAGTTCTCTAGCGGGAGGAACAGATACGCAGTATTTT; CDR3 protein: CASSSLAGGTDTQYF
J gene: TRBJ1-5; D gene: NA; clone size: NA; V gene: TRBV5-6; CDR3 DNA: TGTGCCAGCAGCTTATCGGGGTGGGTGAATCAGCCCCAGCATTTT; CDR3 protein: CASSLSGWVNQPQHF
J gene: TRBJ2-7; D gene: NA; clone size: once; V gene: TRBV2; CDR3 DNA: TGTGCCAGCAGTGGGCCCCAGCGCGGTTCCTTATACGAGCAGTACTTC; CDR3 protein: CASSGPQRGSLYEQYF
J gene: TRBJ1-6; D gene: NA; clone size: once; V gene: TRBV27; CDR3 DNA: TGTGCCAGCAGTTCCGTCGGGGGGTATTCACCCCTCCACTTT; CDR3 protein: CASSSVGGYSPLHF
J gene: TRBJ1-4; D gene: NA; clone size: NA; V gene: TRBV7-9; CDR3 DNA: TGTGCCAGCAGCTCCTCGGCCCGTGGCGGCTATGATGAAAAACTGTTTTTT; CDR3 protein: CASSSSARGGYDEKLFF
J gene: TRBJ1-5; D gene: NA; clone size: NA; V gene: TRBV6-5; CDR3 DNA: TGTGCCAGCAGTCCCTTGTCGGGACAGCCCCAGCATTTT; CDR3 protein: CASSPLSGQPQHF
J gene: TRBJ1-5; D gene: NA; clone size: NA; V gene: TRBV7-9; CDR3 DNA: TGTGCCAGCAGCTTAGAGACAGGTAATCAGCCCCAGCATTTT; CDR3 protein: CASSLETGNQPQHF
J gene: TRBJ2-5; D gene: TRBD2; clone size: NA; V gene: TRBV9; CDR3 DNA: TGTGCCAGCAGCGGGACTAGCGGGAGTTGGGAGACCCAGTACTTC; CDR3 protein: CASSGTSGSWETQYF
J gene: TRBJ2-1; D gene: NA; clone size: NA; V gene: TRBV27; CDR3 DNA: TGTGCCAGCAGTTTAAGAGAAGGGGGGCTCAATGAGCAGTTCTTC; CDR3 protein: CASSLREGGLNEQFF
J gene: TRBJ2-7; D gene: NA; clone size: NA; V gene: TRBV6-5; CDR3 DNA: TGTGCCAGCAGCCCCGGGGGAGTGGAGTCCTACGAGCAGTACTTC; CDR3 protein: CASSPGGVESYEQYF
J gene: TRBJ2-2; D gene: NA; clone size: NA; V gene: TRBV5-5; CDR3 DNA: TGTGCCAGCCGCAAGGGGGAAGGGGCCGGGGAGCTGTTTTTT; CDR3 protein: CASRKGEGAGELFF
J gene: TRBJ2-3; D gene: TRBD1; clone size: once; V gene: TRBV11-2; CDR3 DNA: TGTGCCAGCAGCGCAGGGACAGGGGCGATGGATACGCAGTATTTT; CDR3 protein: CASSAGTGAMDTQYF
J gene: TRBJ1-1; D gene: NA; clone size: NA; V gene: TRBV4-1; CDR3 DNA: TGCGCCAGCAGCCAATCCCACAGGAACACTGAAGCTTTCTTT; CDR3 protein: CASSQSHRNTEAFF
J gene: TRBJ1-2; D gene: NA; clone size: NA; V gene: TRBV4-2; CDR3 DNA: TGTGCCAGCAGCCAAGATGACTCTACTAACTATGGCTACACCTTC; CDR3 protein: CASSQDDSTNYGYTF
J gene: TRBJ1-4; D gene: NA; clone size: NA; V gene: TRBV6-5; CDR3 DNA: TGTGCCAGCAGTTACGGGGGGATCAATGAAAAACTGTTTTTT; CDR3 protein: CASSYGGINEKLFF
J gene: TRBJ1-4; D gene: TRBD1; clone size: NA; V gene: TRBV4-2; CDR3 DNA: TGTGCCAGCAGCCAAGGGGGGACAGGGGAAGAAAAACTGTTTTTT; CDR3 protein: CASSQGGTGEEKLFF
J gene: TRBJ2-1; D gene: TRBD2; clone size: NA; V gene: TRBV7-9; CDR3 DNA: TGTGCCAGCAGCTTCGGACTAGCGGTCCACAATGAGCAGTTCTTC; CDR3 protein: CASSFGLAVHNEQFF
J gene: TRBJ2-3; D gene: NA; clone size: NA; V gene: TRBV14; CDR3 DNA: TGTGCCAGCAGCCTTCGACAGGGAGGGGAGGATACGCAGTATTTT; CDR3 protein: CASSLRQGGEDTQYF
J gene: TRBJ1-5; D gene: NA; clone size: NA; V gene: TRBV6-5; CDR3 DNA: TGTGCCAGCAGCCTCGAACCTTTGGGGCAGCCCCAGCATTTT; CDR3 protein: CASSLEPLGQPQHF
J gene: TRBJ2-3; D gene: NA; clone size: NA; V gene: TRBV7-8; CDR3 DNA: TGTGCCAGCAGCCCTCCAAGGGGGGTCCAGACAGATACGCAGTATTTT; CDR3 protein: CASSPPRGVQTDTQYF
J gene: TRBJ2-4; D gene: NA; clone size: NA; V gene: TRBV9; CDR3 DNA: TGTGCCAGCAGCGACGGGACTCCCCGCATTCAGTACTTC; CDR3 protein: CASSDGTPRIQYF
J gene: TRBJ2-7; D gene: NA; clone size: NA; V gene: TRBV9; CDR3 DNA: TGTGCCAGCAGCGTAGGGACCGCGAGGGTGGACGAGCAGTACTTC; CDR3 protein: CASSVGTARVDEQYF
J gene: TRBJ2-7; D gene: NA; clone size: once; V gene: TRBV6-1; CDR3 DNA: TGTGCCAGCAGTGAAAAGCCCCCTGTAGGGGACTCCCTTTGGTCCGACGAGCAGTACTTC; CDR3 protein: CASSEKPPVGDSLWSDEQYF
J gene: TRBJ2-6; D gene: NA; clone size: NA; V gene: TRBV2; CDR3 DNA: TGTGCCAGCAGTAAGGGGGCTGGGGCCAACGTCCTGACTTTC; CDR3 protein: CASSKGAGANVLTF
J gene: TRBJ2-1; D gene: NA; clone size: once; V gene: TRBV4-1; CDR3 DNA: TGCGCCAGCAGCCAAGAAGGGGTGGCCTACAATGAGCAGTTCTTC; CDR3 protein: CASSQEGVAYNEQFF
J gene: TRBJ2-1; D gene: TRBD2; clone size: NA; V gene: TRBV5-1; CDR3 DNA: TGCGCCAGCGGATCACCCTACACTAGCGCAAACAATGAGCAGTTCTTC; CDR3 protein: CASGSPYTSANNEQFF
J gene: TRBJ2-7; D gene: NA; clone size: NA; V gene: TRBV4-2; CDR3 DNA: TGTGCCAGCAGCCAATATACCGGGGGCCAGGGATACGAGCAGTACTTC; CDR3 protein: CASSQYTGGQGYEQYF
J gene: TRBJ1-1; D gene: NA; clone size: NA; V gene: TRBV5-6; CDR3 DNA: TGTGCCAGCAGCTTGGACCCTGGGAACACTGAAGCTTTCTTT; CDR3 protein: CASSLDPGNTEAFF
J gene: TRBJ1-5; D gene: NA; clone size: NA; V gene: TRBV7-8; CDR3 DNA: TGTGCCAGCAGCTTAGTAGGCAGTTTTAGCAATCAGCCCCAGCATTTT; CDR3 protein: CASSLVGSFSNQPQHF
J gene: TRBJ2-6; D gene: NA; clone size: NA; V gene: TRBV19; CDR3 DNA: TGTGCCAGTAGTATAGCCTCTGGGGCCAACGTCCTGACTTTC; CDR3 protein: CASSIASGANVLTF
J gene: TRBJ1-2; D gene: NA; clone size: NA; V gene: TRBV6-5; CDR3 DNA: TGTGCCAGCAGTCCCGACGCCGGTGGCTACACCTTC; CDR3 protein: CASSPDAGGYTF
J gene: TRBJ1-1; D gene: NA; clone size: NA; V gene: TRBV7-9; CDR3 DNA: TGTGCCAGCAGCCCAACCGTGAGCTTGAACACTGAAGCTTTCTTT; CDR3 protein: CASSPTVSLNTEAFF
J gene: TRBJ2-6; D gene: NA; clone size: NA; V gene: TRBV19; CDR3 DNA: TGTGCCAGTAGTATCGGGACAAGATCTGGGGCCAACGTCCTGACTTTC; CDR3 protein: CASSIGTRSGANVLTF
J gene: TRBJ2-2; D gene: TRBD1; clone size: NA; V gene: TRBV6-4; CDR3 DNA: TGTGCCAGCAGTCTAGGACAGGGGTACACCGGGGAGCTGTTTTTT; CDR3 protein: CASSLGQGYTGELFF
J gene: TRBJ1-5; D gene: NA; clone size: NA; V gene: TRBV7-9; CDR3 DNA: TGTGCCAGCAGCTATAGCAATCAGCCCCAGCATTTT; CDR3 protein: CASSYSNQPQHF
J gene: TRBJ1-1; D gene: TRBD1; clone size: NA; V gene: TRBV5-6; CDR3 DNA: TGTGCCAGCAGTCACCGGGACAGGGAGCCGAACACTGAAGCTTTCTTT; CDR3 protein: CASSHRDREPNTEAFF
J gene: TRBJ2-5; D gene: NA; clone size: few; V gene: TRBV20-1; CDR3 DNA: TGCAGTGCCGGGGTCTCGGAGACCCAGTACTTC; CDR3 protein: CSAGVSETQYF
J gene: TRBJ2-3; D gene: NA; clone size: NA; V gene: TRBV4-1; CDR3 DNA: TGCGCCAGCAGCCAAGGACAGGCCTACACAGATACGCAGTATTTT; CDR3 protein: CASSQGQAYTDTQYF
J gene: TRBJ2-2; D gene: NA; clone size: NA; V gene: TRBV28; CDR3 DNA: TGTGCCAGCAGGTCACAGGGAACCGGGGAGCTGTTTTTT; CDR3 protein: CASRSQGTGELFF
J gene: TRBJ2-3; D gene: NA; clone size: NA; V gene: TRBV28; CDR3 DNA: TGTGCCAGCAGTTTCCATTTAGCGGAGGCCACAGATACGCAGTATTTT; CDR3 protein: CASSFHLAEATDTQYF
J gene: TRBJ2-1; D gene: TRBD2; clone size: NA; V gene: TRBV6-5; CDR3 DNA: TGTGCCAGCAGTTACGGGACTAGCGGGATCGATGAGCAGTTCTTC; CDR3 protein: CASSYGTSGIDEQFF
J gene: TRBJ1-1; D gene: NA; clone size: NA; V gene: TRBV30; CDR3 DNA: TGTGCCTGGAGCCTCAATCCGGGGGCCGGAGCTTTCTTT; CDR3 protein: CAWSLNPGAGAFF
J gene: TRBJ1-1; D gene: NA; clone size: NA; V gene: TRBV27; CDR3 DNA: TGTGCCAGCAGTTTAGGGGTTGGCACTGAAGCTTTCTTT; CDR3 protein: CASSLGVGTEAFF
J gene: TRBJ2-2; D gene: NA; clone size: NA; V gene: TRBV19; CDR3 DNA: TGTGCCAGTATGTGGGGCACGAACACCGGGGAGCTGTTTTTT; CDR3 protein: CASMWGTNTGELFF
J gene: TRBJ2-1; D gene: NA; clone size: NA; V gene: TRBV19; CDR3 DNA: TGTGCCAGTAGTACCACAGTCACATCGGGCAATGAGCAGTTCTTC; CDR3 protein: CASSTTVTSGNEQFF
J gene: TRBJ2-1; D gene: NA; clone size: NA; V gene: TRBV6-4; CDR3 DNA: TGTGCCACCAGCCAGGATTACAATGAGCAGTTCTTC; CDR3 protein: CATSQDYNEQFF
J gene: TRBJ1-5; D gene: TRBD1; clone size: NA; V gene: TRBV7-9; CDR3 DNA: TGTGCCAGCAGCTTAGGACAGGGGGCCAATCAGCCCCAGCATTTT; CDR3 protein: CASSLGQGANQPQHF
J gene: TRBJ2-1; D gene: TRBD2; clone size: NA; V gene: TRBV28; CDR3 DNA: TGTGCCAGCAGTTTCCGACTAGCGGAAAACAATGAGCAGTTCTTC; CDR3 protein: CASSFRLAENNEQFF